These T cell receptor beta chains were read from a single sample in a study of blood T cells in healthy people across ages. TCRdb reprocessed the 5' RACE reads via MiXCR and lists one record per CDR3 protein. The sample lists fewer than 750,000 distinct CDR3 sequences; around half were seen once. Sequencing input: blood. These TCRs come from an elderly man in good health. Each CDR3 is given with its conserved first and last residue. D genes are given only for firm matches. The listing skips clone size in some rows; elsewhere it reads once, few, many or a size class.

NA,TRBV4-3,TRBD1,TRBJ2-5,TGCGCCAGCCGCCCGCGAGAGGGACAGTCGAGGGAGACCCAGTACTTC,CASRPREGQSRETQYF
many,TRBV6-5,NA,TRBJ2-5,TGTGCCAGCAGTTACGGACCGCAGGAGACCCAGTACTTC,CASSYGPQETQYF
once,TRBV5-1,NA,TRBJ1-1,TGCGCCAGCAGCTTTCCGAACAGGGAAACTGAAGCTTTCTTT,CASSFPNRETEAFF
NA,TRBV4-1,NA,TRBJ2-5,TGCGCCAGCAGCCAAGGAAGCTGGGAAGAGACCCAGTACTTC,CASSQGSWEETQYF
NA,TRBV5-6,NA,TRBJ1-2,TGTGCCAGCAGCGTGGACGGTCGCTTAGGCGGCTACACCTTC,CASSVDGRLGGYTF
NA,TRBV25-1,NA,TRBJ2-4,TGTGCCAGCAGTGAATCCCGGACATTACTAGCCAAAAACATTCAGTACTTC,CASSESRTLLAKNIQYF
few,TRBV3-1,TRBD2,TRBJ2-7,TGTGCCAGCAGCCGACGAGCGGGACCCCCCTACGAGCAGTACTTC,CASSRRAGPPYEQYF
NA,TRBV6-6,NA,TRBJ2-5,TGTGCCAGCACCGGGGGCCCGCGACAGGGCCAAGAGACCCAGTACTTC,CASTGGPRQGQETQYF
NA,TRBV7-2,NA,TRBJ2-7,TGTGCCAGCAGCTTAGATGCTGGGGTTCCGTACGAGCAGTACTTC,CASSLDAGVPYEQYF
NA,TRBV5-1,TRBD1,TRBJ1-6,TGCGCCAGGGGACAGAATAATTCACCCCCCCACTTT,CARGQNNSPPHF
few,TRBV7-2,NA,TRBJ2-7,TGTGCCAGCAGCTTAGCAGGCGGGGCCAGCGAGCAGTACTTC,CASSLAGGASEQYF
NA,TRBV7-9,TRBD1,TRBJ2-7,TGTGCCAGCAGCTTAGCGAAGGGGGCAGGATCCTACGAGCAGTACTTC,CASSLAKGAGSYEQYF
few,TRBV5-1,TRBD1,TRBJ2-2,TGCGCCAGCAGCTTGGCTCAGGGGGCTCACGGGGAGCTGTTTTTT,CASSLAQGAHGELFF
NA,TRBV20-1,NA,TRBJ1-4,TGCAGTGCTAGCTTAAGGGCAGTGGGGCTGTTTTTT,CSASLRAVGLFF
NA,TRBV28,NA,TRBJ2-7,TGTGCCAGCCACAATCTTCCTCAACTCGTCCCCACGAGGGAGCAGTACTTC,CASHNLPQLVPTREQYF
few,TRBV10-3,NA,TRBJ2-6,TGTGCCATCAGCGCCGGGCAGGGTCGATTAAGTGGGGCCAACGTCCTGACTTTC,CAISAGQGRLSGANVLTF
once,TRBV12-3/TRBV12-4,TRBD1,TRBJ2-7,TGTGCCAGCAGGGGAAGGACAGGGTCCTACGAGCAGTACTTC,CASRGRTGSYEQYF
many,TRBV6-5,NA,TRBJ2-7,TGTGCCAGCAGTTACTCCGGAAACTCCTACGAGCAGTACTTC,CASSYSGNSYEQYF
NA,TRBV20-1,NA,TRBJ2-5,TGCAGTGCAAAAGACTCGGGGAGCGGGGAGACCCAGTACTTC,CSAKDSGSGETQYF
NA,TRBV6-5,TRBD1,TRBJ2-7,TGTGCCAGCAGTTACGGACCGGGACAGGGGTCCTACGAGCAGTACTTC,CASSYGPGQGSYEQYF
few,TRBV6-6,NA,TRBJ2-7,TGTGCCAGCAGTTCCCGACAGGGAGGGCGCTACGAGCAGTACTTC,CASSSRQGGRYEQYF
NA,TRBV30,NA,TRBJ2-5,TGTGCCTGGGCCGCGACTGTGAACCAAGAGACCCAGTACTTC,CAWAATVNQETQYF
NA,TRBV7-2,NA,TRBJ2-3,TGTGCCAGCAGCGCATTAATGGTGGATACGCAGTATTTT,CASSALMVDTQYF
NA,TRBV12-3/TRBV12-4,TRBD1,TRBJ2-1,TGTGCCAGCAGTTTACCAACCGGGACAGGGACAAATGAGCAGTTCTTC,CASSLPTGTGTNEQFF
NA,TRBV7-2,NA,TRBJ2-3,TGTGCCAGCAGCTTAGAAGGGCGGGCCCGCACAGATACGCAGTATTTT,CASSLEGRARTDTQYF
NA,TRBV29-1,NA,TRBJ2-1,TGCAGCGTTGAATCTCCCCTAGGGTTGGGTGAGCAGTTCTTC,CSVESPLGLGEQFF
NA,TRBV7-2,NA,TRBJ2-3,TGTGCCAGCAGCTCCGCTCTGGGTCCGAGGGCGCAGTATTTT,CASSSALGPRAQYF
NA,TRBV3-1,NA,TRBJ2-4,TGTGCCAGCAGCCAAGATCAGAGGGTTAGGGAGCTAAACATTCAGTACTTC,CASSQDQRVRELNIQYF
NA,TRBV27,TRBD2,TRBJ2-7,TGTGCCAGCAGTGCTATGGGCGGGGGAATCCACGAGCAGTACTTC,CASSAMGGGIHEQYF
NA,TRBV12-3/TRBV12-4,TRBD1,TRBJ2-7,TGTGCCAGCAGTCCTCAGGGACAGGGATACGAGCAGTACTTC,CASSPQGQGYEQYF
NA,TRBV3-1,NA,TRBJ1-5,TGTGCCAGCAGCCAGACAACAGGCCCAGGTCAGCCCCAGCATTTT,CASSQTTGPGQPQHF
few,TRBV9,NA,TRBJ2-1,TGTGCCAGCAGCGTAGGGCTAGTCGACAATGAGCAGTTCTTC,CASSVGLVDNEQFF
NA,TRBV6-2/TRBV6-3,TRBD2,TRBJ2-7,TGTGCCAGCACCCGGGGGCTAGCGGGGTCCTACGAGCAGTACTTC,CASTRGLAGSYEQYF
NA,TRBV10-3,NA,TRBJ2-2,TGTGCCATCAGTGAGTTCCCCCCCGGACAGCACACCGGGGAGCTGTTTTTT,CAISEFPPGQHTGELFF
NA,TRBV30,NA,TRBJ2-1,TGTGCCTGGGGCCTGAAGTTCTTC,CAWGLKFF
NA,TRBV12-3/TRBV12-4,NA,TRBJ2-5,TGTGCCAGCACGTTTAAGGTCGGGACGTACGGAGAGACCCAGTACTTC,CASTFKVGTYGETQYF
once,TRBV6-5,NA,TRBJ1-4,TGTGCCAGCAGTTCCGAACAGGGAGGGGGTGAAAAACTGTTTTTT,CASSSEQGGGEKLFF
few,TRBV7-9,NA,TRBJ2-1,TGTGCCAGCAGCCAAATAGACCCTACCCAGTTCTTC,CASSQIDPTQFF
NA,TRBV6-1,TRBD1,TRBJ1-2,TGTGCCAGCAGTCAGGACAGGGGGCTAGAAGGCTACACCTTC,CASSQDRGLEGYTF
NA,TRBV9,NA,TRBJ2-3,TGTGCCAGCAGCGTAGGGCCCGGTGAAGAAGATACGCAGTATTTT,CASSVGPGEEDTQYF
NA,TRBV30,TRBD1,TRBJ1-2,TGTGCCTGGGGGACAGGGGGTGGCTACACCTTC,CAWGTGGGYTF
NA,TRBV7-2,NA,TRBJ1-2,TGTGCCAGCAGTCCTAGGGGACTCTCCTCTGGTGGCTACACCTTC,CASSPRGLSSGGYTF
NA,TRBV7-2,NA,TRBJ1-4,TGTGCCAGCAGCCTGAGGACGGGGGCTATTGCAACTAATGAAAAACTGTTTTTT,CASSLRTGAIATNEKLFF
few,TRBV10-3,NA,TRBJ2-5,TGTGCCATCAGTGAGCCGGACCTAGAGACCCAGTACTTC,CAISEPDLETQYF
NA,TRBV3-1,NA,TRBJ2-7,TGTGCCAGCAGCCAAGATATGTCCGTGCGTGAGCAGTACTTC,CASSQDMSVREQYF
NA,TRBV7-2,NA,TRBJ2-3,TGTGCCAGCAGCCTACTAACCGGGAGACTAACCGATACGCAGTATTTT,CASSLLTGRLTDTQYF
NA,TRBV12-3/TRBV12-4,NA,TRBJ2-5,TGTGCCAGCAGTTTAGCCGGGACCGCCAGGATGGAGACCCAGTACTTC,CASSLAGTARMETQYF